This T cell receptor beta chain was profiled in a study of T cell responses to AZD1222 COVID-19 vaccine. The study, taken as a whole, reports: With dominance at 160-218 and 743-854, vaccine-associated CD4 TCRs spanned spike. A mostly white British donor set with more females was recruited, and clonal diversity was possibly underestimated. Spike-specific TCR breadth and depth both grew after two AZD1222 doses. Reportedly, nearly half the spike-specific TCRs target unmutated variant regions.

This clone appeared a few times. No antigen is known for it. V shed 6 bases and J shed 3 bases, with 11 bases lying between them. The CDR3 loop spans 13 amino acids. Germline CDR1 SEHNR, CDR2 FQNEAQ (reference sequence). The assay was immunoSEQ multiplex PCR, and TCRdb's table has in-frame clones only and misses some. The table includes about 130,000 clones, more than 70% detected once. The chain links TRBV7-9 to TRBJ1-1; maybe TRBD1 (6 bases). The source was peripheral blood, collected on day 0 of AZD1222 vaccination. This TCR was sampled from an adult in good health. The DNA for the CDR3 is TGTGCCAGCAGACGGACAGATTACACTGAAGCTTTCTTT. Protein: CASRRTDYTEAFF.